These 21 T cell receptor beta chains were sequenced from one sample in a study of CD8 T cells in ankylosing spondylitis. Each CDR3 protein gets one entry after TCRdb re-called the 5' RACE reads with MiXCR. Among 250,000 to 400,000 distinct CDR3 sequences listed, roughly 11% were seen once. The sequencing sample was made of blood, either unsorted or a sorted T cell fraction (not recorded which). The origin of the receptors is a female donor with ankylosing spondylitis or in good health (not recorded which).

Many counts were recorded for this clonotype. The chain has TRBV11-2 and TRBJ2-1; possibly TRBD2 for D (6 bases). CDR1 SGHAT and CDR2 FQNNGV come from the germline V gene. V dropped 3 bases and J dropped 6 bases, with 12 bases sitting between them. This CDR3 contains 14 residues. As DNA, the CDR3 is TGTGCCAGCAGCTTCTCACTAGCAAGCAATGAGCAGTTCTTC. Its protein is CASSFSLASNEQFF.

This clonotype was seen at least ten times. This sequence joins TRBV5-1 and TRBJ2-1; D assignment may be TRBD1 or TRBD2 (5 bases each). The CDR3 is 15 residues long. From germline, CDR1 is SGHRS and CDR2 YFSETQ. Trimming took 6 bases from V and 8 from J, leaving 21 bases between them. The CDR3: CASTDKILQEDEQFF. The CDR3 region has the DNA TGCGCCAGCACCGATAAGATATTACAGGAGGATGAGCAGTTCTTC.

This clonotype has at least ten counts. This chain connects TRBV3-1 to TRBJ2-1, with D perhaps TRBD2 (5 bases). The V gene's germline CDR1 is LGHDT and CDR2 YNNKEL (reference sequence). V lost 4 bases to trimming and J lost 6 bases, with 13 bases between them. The CDR3 length is 14 residues. The CDR3 region has the DNA TGTGCCAGCAGCCCCCCCTTTAGCGCCAATGAGCAGTTCTTC. Translating it yields CASSPPFSANEQFF.

There are a few counts of this clonotype. The J gene is TRBJ2-3, the V gene TRBV9; 12 bases align to TRBD2. Germline V gene data show CDR1 as SGDLS and CDR2 as YYNGEE. V was clipped by 3 bases and J by 1 base; unmatched bases: 3. There are 16 residues in the CDR3. In nucleotides, the CDR3 is TGTGCCAGCAGCGATCTAGCGGGGGGGGGCACAGATACGCAGTATTTT. This gives the protein CASSDLAGGGTDTQYF.

There are many counts of this clonotype. J is TRBJ2-1 and V is TRBV24-1; 7 bases match TRBD2. This CDR3 spans 13 amino acids. The V gene's germline CDR1 is KGHDR and CDR2 SFDVKD. V was clipped by 9 bases and J by 1 base; unmatched bases: 2. The CDR3 DNA sequence: TGTGCCACCGGGGGGGATTCCTACAATGAGCAGTTCTTC. It translates to CATGGDSYNEQFF.

This clonotype occurred many times. The chain links TRBV7-2 to TRBJ2-7, with 7 bases that match TRBD1. Germline V gene data show CDR1 as SGHTA and CDR2 as FQGNSA. The V segment lost 3 bases and the J segment 1 base; nucleotides outside the gene matches: 6. The CDR3 length is 15 residues. The CDR3 spells CASSFIGTASYEQYF. CDR3 nucleotide sequence: TGTGCCAGCAGCTTTATAGGGACAGCTTCCTACGAGCAGTACTTC.

This chain joins TRBV2 and TRBJ2-1; 12 positions agree with TRBD2. In germline, CDR1 is SNHLY, CDR2 FYNNEI. The CDR3 loop spans 16 amino acids. The trim removed 6 bases at V and 7 bases at J, leaving 10 bases unmatched. The chain's CDR3 is CASRARLAGDGNEQFF. CDR3 bases: TGTGCCAGCAGGGCAAGACTAGCGGGAGATGGTAATGAGCAGTTCTTC.

This clonotype was found many times. The V gene is TRBV7-2, the J gene TRBJ1-2; D is unclear. V was pared by 3 bases and J by 2 bases, with 13 bases between. The CDR3 consists of 15 residues. Germline V CDR1 and CDR2: SGHTA, FQGNSA. Here the CDR3 DNA reads TGTGCCAGCAGCTTGAGCGTGCAGGAGAACTATGGCTACACCTTC. It yields the protein CASSLSVQENYGYTF.

J is TRBJ2-1 and V is TRBV18; 7 bases match TRBD1. Germline-derived CDR1 and CDR2 are KGHSH and LQKENI. The CDR3 totals 16 residues. The J segment lost 3 bases and the V segment lost 2 bases, leaving 7 bases of the junction unmatched. The CDR3, as DNA: TGTGCCAGCTCACCAGTAGCGACAGGGAGCTACAATGAGCAGTTCTTC. Amino acids: CASSPVATGSYNEQFF.

This clonotype has ten or more counts. The chain combines TRBV12-3 or TRBV12-4 with TRBJ1-5; no clear D. This CDR3 comprises 15 residues. Trimming left V 4 bases short and J 2 bases short, with 12 bases between. The CDR3, as DNA: TGTGCCAGCAGTTCCCCCGGGCAGCGCAATCAGCCCCAGCATTTT. Its translation: CASSSPGQRNQPQHF.

This clonotype has ten or more counts. J is TRBJ2-5 and V is TRBV7-9; D is unclear. Germline CDR1 reads SEHNR; CDR2 reads FQNEAQ (reference sequence). Trimming left V 0 bases short and J 4 bases short, with 3 bases between. The CDR3 loop spans 12 amino acids. CDR3 residues: CASSLAGETQYF. The CDR3 coding sequence is TGTGCCAGCAGCTTAGCGGGAGAGACCCAGTACTTC.

This clonotype was observed at least ten times. The chain employs TRBV7-9 and TRBJ2-1; D uncertain. Germline lookup yields CDR1 SEHNR and CDR2 FQNEAQ (reference sequence). Trimming stripped 1 base from V and 10 bases from J, with 8 bases between. The CDR3 has 12 amino acids. CDR3 nucleotide sequence: TGTGCCAGCAGCTTAGATTTACAGGAGCAGTTCTTC. This sequence encodes CASSLDLQEQFF.

This clonotype was observed at least ten times. The genes are TRBV11-1 and TRBJ2-2; 7 positions match TRBD2. Per germline, CDR1 SGHAT and CDR2 FQDESV (reference sequence). CDR3 length: 13 amino acids. With 5 bases clipped from V and 6 bases from J, the junction kept 3 bases outside the gene matches. This CDR3 reads CASSPTSAGELFF. CDR3 nucleotide sequence: TGTGCCAGCAGCCCCACTAGCGCCGGGGAGCTGTTTTTT.

This clonotype was counted many times. The chain combines TRBV29-1 with TRBJ2-1; D is perhaps TRBD2 (6 bases). This CDR3 has 14 residues. The germline V gene encodes CDR1 SQVTM and CDR2 ANQGSEA. V lost 7 bases and J lost 0, with 13 bases in between. The DNA for the CDR3 is TGCAGCGCTCCGGGACTTCTCTCCTACAATGAGCAGTTCTTC. Translated, it gives CSAPGLLSYNEQFF.

This clonotype was found many times. The chain's CDR3 is CAISENSNQPQHF. Written as DNA, the CDR3 is TGTGCCATCAGTGAAAACAGCAATCAGCCCCAGCATTTT. The chain joins TRBV10-3 to TRBJ1-5, with D hard to call. CDR1 is ENHRY, CDR2 SYGVKD, per germline. This CDR3 is built from 13 residues. The V and J ends lost 3 bases and 1 base respectively, with 4 bases between them.

The chain employs TRBV12-3 or TRBV12-4 and TRBJ2-5, with a possible D match to TRBD1 (5 bases). The CDR3 runs 13 residues. V was cut by 6 bases and J by 2 bases, with 10 bases left in between. The CDR3 loop is CASSRQMQETQYF. In nucleotides, the CDR3 is TGTGCCAGCAGCCGACAGATGCAAGAGACCCAGTACTTC.

This clonotype was seen a few times. J is TRBJ1-2 and V is TRBV30; D not certain. Trimming cost V 5 bases and J 2 bases, with 12 bases left between them. CDR3 length: 13 amino acids. Germline V gene sequence: CDR1 GTSNPN, CDR2 SVGIG (reference sequence). CDR3: CAWLHELNYGYTF. In nucleotides, the CDR3 is TGTGCCTGGCTCCACGAGCTAAACTATGGCTACACCTTC. Full variable domain (rest looked up from reference TRBV30 and TRBJ1-2): SQTIHQWPATLVQPVGSPLSLECTVEGTSNPNLYWYRQAAGRGLQLLFYSVGIGQISSEVPQNLSASRPQDRQFILSSKKLLLSDSGFYLCAWLHELNYGYTFGSGTRLTVV.

This clonotype was detected ten times or more. V gene TRBV20-1 combines with J gene TRBJ2-1; TRBD2 agrees at 14 bases. The CDR3 extends over 13 amino acids. Trimming at V came to 6 bases and at J to 9 bases, leaving 4 bases not matched to a gene. Germline V gene data show CDR1 as DFQATT and CDR2 as SNEGSKA (reference sequence). CDR3 residues: CSAPGLAGVEQFF. The CDR3 DNA reads TGCAGTGCCCCGGGACTAGCGGGAGTTGAGCAGTTCTTC.

Ten or more counts support this clonotype. The CDR3 spells CAISATNEKLFF. The CDR3 DNA reads TGTGCCATCAGTGCAACTAATGAAAAACTGTTTTTT. V and J are TRBV10-3 and TRBJ1-4; the D is unclear. The ends were cut back, 4 bases at V and 0 bases at J, with 0 bases in the middle. CDR1 ENHRY and CDR2 SYGVKD come from the germline V gene. This CDR3 is built from 12 residues.

This clonotype appeared many times. The genes are TRBV7-9 and TRBJ2-7; no definite D call. This CDR3 region has 12 residues. Germline V lookup: CDR1 SEHNR, CDR2 FQNEAQ (reference sequence). V lost 3 bases to trimming and J lost 5 bases, with 8 bases between them. CDR3 sequence: CASSFRTHEQYF. In nucleotides, the CDR3 is TGTGCCAGCAGCTTTCGTACCCACGAGCAGTACTTC.

This clonotype was counted ten times or more. V usage is TRBV20-1 and J usage is TRBJ2-4; TRBD2 matches 13 bases. Germline-derived CDR1 and CDR2 are DFQATT and SNEGSKA (reference sequence). V was clipped by 5 bases and J by 5 bases; unmatched bases: 15. The CDR3 totals 18 residues. The CDR3 is CSAPGTSGDSEGQNIQYF. In DNA, the CDR3 is TGCAGTGCTCCCGGGACTAGCGGGGATTCCGAAGGCCAAAACATTCAGTACTTC.